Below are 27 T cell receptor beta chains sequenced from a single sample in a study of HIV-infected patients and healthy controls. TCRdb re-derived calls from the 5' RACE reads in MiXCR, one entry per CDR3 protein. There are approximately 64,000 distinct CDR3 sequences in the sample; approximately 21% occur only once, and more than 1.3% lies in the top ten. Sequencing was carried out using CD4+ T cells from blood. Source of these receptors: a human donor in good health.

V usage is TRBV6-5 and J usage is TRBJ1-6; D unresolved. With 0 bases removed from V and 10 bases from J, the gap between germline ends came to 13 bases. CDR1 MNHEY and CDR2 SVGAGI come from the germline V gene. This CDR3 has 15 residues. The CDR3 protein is CASSYSFLAESPLHF. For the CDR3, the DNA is TGTGCCAGCAGTTACTCCTTTCTCGCAGAATCACCCCTCCACTTT.

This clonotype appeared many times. The CDR3 DNA is TGTGCCAGCTTTTTAGCGGGAGGAAACGAGCAGTACTTC. Amino acids: CASFLAGGNEQYF. J is TRBJ2-7 and V is TRBV2; TRBD2 matches at 10 bases. After removal of 8 bases from V and 5 bases from J, the junction contained 6 bases not matched to a gene. The CDR3 runs 13 residues. Per germline, CDR1 SNHLY and CDR2 FYNNEI. The entire variable domain, with the rest obtained from reference TRBV2 and TRBJ2-7, is as follows: EPEVTQTPSHQVTQMGQEVILRCVPISNHLYFYWYRQILGQKVEFLVSFYNNEISEKSEIFDDQFSVERPDGSNFTLKIRSTKLEDSAMYFCASFLAGGNEQYFGPGTRLTVT.

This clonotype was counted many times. The CDR3 spells CASRSTSGRSTDTQYF. The CDR3 DNA sequence: TGTGCCAGCAGATCAACTAGCGGGAGGTCCACAGATACGCAGTATTTT. The gene calls are TRBV7-6 and TRBJ2-3; 12 nucleotides agree with TRBD2. The CDR3 has 16 amino acids. Germline CDR1 and CDR2: SGHVS and FNYEAQ. J lost 2 bases, V lost 6 bases, and 6 bases had no gene match.

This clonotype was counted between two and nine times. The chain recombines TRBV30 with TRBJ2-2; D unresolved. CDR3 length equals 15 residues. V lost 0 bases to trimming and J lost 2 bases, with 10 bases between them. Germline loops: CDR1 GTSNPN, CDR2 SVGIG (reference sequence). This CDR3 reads CAWSVMFLNTGELFF. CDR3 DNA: TGTGCCTGGAGTGTAATGTTCCTCAACACCGGGGAGCTGTTTTTT.

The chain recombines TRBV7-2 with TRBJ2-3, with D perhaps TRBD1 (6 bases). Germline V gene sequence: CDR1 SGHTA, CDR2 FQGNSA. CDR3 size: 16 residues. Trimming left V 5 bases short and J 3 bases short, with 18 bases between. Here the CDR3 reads CASSPTVQGITDTQYF. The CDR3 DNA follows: TGTGCCAGCAGCCCGACCGTACAGGGTATTACAGATACGCAGTATTTT.

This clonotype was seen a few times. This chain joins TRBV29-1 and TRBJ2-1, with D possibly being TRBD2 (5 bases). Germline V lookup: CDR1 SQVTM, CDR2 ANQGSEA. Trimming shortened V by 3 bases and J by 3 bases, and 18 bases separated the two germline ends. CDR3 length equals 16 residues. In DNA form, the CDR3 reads TGCAGCGTTGACGTGTTAGCGCAACTGGGCTACAATGAGCAGTTCTTC. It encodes CSVDVLAQLGYNEQFF.

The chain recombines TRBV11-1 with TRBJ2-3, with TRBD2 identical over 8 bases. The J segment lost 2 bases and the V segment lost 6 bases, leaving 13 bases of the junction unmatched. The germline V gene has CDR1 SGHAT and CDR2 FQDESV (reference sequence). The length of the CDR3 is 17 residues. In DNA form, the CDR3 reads TGTGCCAGCAGTTACAGCGGGAGCGGGGTCCCCACAGATACGCAGTATTTT. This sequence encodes CASSYSGSGVPTDTQYF. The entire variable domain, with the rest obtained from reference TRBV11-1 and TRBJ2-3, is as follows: EAEVAQSPRYKITEKSQAVAFWCDPISGHATLYWYRQILGQGPELLVQFQDESVVDDSQLPKDRFSAERLKGVDSTLKIQPAELGDSAMYLCASSYSGSGVPTDTQYFGPGTRLTVL.

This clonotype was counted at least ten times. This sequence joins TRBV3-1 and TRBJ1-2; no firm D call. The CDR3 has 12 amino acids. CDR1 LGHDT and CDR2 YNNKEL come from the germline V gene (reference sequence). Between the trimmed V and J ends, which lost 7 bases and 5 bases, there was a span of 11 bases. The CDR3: CASKDGKYGYTF. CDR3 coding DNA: TGTGCCAGCAAGGACGGGAAATATGGCTACACCTTC.

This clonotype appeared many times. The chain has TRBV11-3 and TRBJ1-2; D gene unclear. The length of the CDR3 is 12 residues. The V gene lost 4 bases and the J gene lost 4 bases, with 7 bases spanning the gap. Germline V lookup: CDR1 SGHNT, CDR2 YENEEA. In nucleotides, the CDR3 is TGTGCCAGCAGCTCCTATACCTATGGCTACACCTTC. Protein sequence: CASSSYTYGYTF.

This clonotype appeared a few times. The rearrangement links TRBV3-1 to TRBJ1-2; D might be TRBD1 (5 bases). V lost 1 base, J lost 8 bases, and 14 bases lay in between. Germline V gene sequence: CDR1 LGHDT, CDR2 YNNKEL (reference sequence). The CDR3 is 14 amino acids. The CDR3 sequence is CASSQAGREKGYTF. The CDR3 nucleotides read TGTGCCAGCAGCCAAGCTGGCAGGGAAAAAGGCTACACCTTC.

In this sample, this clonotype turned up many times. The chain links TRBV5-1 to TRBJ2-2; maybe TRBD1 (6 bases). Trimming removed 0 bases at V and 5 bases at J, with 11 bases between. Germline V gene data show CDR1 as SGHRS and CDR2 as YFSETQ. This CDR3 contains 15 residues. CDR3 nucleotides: TGCGCCAGCAGCTTGGATACAGGGAATACCGGGGAGCTGTTTTTT. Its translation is CASSLDTGNTGELFF.

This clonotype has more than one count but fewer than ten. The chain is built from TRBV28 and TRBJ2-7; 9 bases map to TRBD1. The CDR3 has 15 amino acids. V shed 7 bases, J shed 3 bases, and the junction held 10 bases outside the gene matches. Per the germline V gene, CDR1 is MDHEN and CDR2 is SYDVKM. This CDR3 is CASTPLGQGNYEQYF. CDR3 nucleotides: TGTGCCAGCACCCCTCTGGGACAGGGCAACTACGAGCAGTACTTC.

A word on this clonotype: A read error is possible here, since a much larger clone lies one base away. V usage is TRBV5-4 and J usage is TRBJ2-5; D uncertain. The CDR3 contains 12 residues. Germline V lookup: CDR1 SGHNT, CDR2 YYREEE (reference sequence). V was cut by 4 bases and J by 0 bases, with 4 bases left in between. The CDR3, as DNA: TGTGCCAGCAGCCAAAACCAAGAGACCCAGTACTTC. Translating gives CASSQNQETQYF.

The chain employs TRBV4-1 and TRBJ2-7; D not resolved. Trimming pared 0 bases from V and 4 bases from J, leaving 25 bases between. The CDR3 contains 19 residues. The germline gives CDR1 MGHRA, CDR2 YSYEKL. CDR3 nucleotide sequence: TGCGCCAGCAGCCAAGATCCTGGAACGGAGTCTCCCCGGAAATACGAGCAGTACTTC. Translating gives CASSQDPGTESPRKYEQYF.

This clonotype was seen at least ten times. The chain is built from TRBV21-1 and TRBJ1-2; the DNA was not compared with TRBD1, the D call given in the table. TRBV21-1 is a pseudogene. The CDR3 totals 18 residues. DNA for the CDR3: TGTGCCAGCAAATCTCATCGGGGACAGGCCAATCCTAACTATGGCTACACCTTC. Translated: CASKSHRGQANPNYGYTF.

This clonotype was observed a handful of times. The CDR3 DNA reads as TGTGCCAGCTCACTCCCGGGACAGGGGGGAGATACGCAGTATTTT. It specifies CASSLPGQGGDTQYF. V is TRBV18 and J is TRBJ2-3; TRBD1 matches 11 bases. The length of the CDR3 is 15 residues. The junction had 5 bases not matched to a gene; V was cut back by 4 bases and J by 5 bases. CDR1 KGHSH and CDR2 LQKENI come from the germline V gene.

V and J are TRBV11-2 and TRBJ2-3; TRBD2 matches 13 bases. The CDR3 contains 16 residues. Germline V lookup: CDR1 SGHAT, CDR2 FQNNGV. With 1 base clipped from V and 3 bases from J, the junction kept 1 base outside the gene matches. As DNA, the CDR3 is TGTGCCAGCAGCTTAGGGGGACTAGCGGGGACAGATACGCAGTATTTT. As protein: CASSLGGLAGTDTQYF. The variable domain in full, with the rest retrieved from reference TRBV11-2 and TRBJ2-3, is EAGVAQSPRYKIIEKRQSVAFWCNPISGHATLYWYQQILGQGPKLLIQFQNNGVVDDSQLPKDRFSAERLKGVDSTLKIQPAKLEDSAVYLCASSLGGLAGTDTQYFGPGTRLTVL.

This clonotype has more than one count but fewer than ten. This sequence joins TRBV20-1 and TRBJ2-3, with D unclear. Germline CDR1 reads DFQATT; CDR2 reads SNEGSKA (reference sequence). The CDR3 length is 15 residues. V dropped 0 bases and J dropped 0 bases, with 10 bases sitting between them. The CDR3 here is CSAREGSLSTDTQYF. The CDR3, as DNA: TGCAGTGCTAGAGAAGGTAGTCTAAGCACAGATACGCAGTATTTT.

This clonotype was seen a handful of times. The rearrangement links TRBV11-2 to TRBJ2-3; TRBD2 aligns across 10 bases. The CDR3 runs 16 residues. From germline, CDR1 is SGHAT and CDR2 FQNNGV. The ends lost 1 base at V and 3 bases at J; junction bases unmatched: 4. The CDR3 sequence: CASSLGVSGRTDTQYF. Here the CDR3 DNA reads TGTGCCAGCAGCTTAGGGGTTAGCGGGAGGACAGATACGCAGTATTTT. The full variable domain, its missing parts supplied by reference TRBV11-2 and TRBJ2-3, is EAGVAQSPRYKIIEKRQSVAFWCNPISGHATLYWYQQILGQGPKLLIQFQNNGVVDDSQLPKDRFSAERLKGVDSTLKIQPAKLEDSAVYLCASSLGVSGRTDTQYFGPGTRLTVL.

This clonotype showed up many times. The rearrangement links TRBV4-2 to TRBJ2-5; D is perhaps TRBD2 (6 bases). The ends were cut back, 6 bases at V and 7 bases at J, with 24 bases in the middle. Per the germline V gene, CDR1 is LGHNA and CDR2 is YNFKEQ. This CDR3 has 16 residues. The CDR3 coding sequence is TGTGCCAGCAGTAAGGTCTGGGACTCCGAAAGTGCGACCCAGTACTTC. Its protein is CASSKVWDSESATQYF.

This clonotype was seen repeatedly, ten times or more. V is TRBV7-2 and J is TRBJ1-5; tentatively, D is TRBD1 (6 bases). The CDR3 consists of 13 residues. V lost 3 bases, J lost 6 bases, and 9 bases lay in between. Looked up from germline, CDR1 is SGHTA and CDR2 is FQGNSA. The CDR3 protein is CASSLGGPQPQHF. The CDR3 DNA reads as TGTGCCAGCAGCTTGGGGGGGCCTCAGCCCCAGCATTTT. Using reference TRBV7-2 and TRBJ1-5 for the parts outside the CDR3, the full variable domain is GAGVSQSPSNKVTEKGKDVELRCDPISGHTALYWYRQSLGQGLEFLIYFQGNSAPDKSGLPSDRFSAERTGGSVSTLTIQRTQQEDSAVYLCASSLGGPQPQHFGDGTRLSIL.

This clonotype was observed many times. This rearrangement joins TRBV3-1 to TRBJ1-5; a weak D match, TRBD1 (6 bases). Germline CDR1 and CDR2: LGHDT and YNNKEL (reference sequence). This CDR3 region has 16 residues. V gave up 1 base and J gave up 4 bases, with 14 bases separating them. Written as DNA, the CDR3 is TGTGCCAGCAGCCAAGGGACAGCTTATCATAATCAGCCCCAGCATTTT. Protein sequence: CASSQGTAYHNQPQHF.

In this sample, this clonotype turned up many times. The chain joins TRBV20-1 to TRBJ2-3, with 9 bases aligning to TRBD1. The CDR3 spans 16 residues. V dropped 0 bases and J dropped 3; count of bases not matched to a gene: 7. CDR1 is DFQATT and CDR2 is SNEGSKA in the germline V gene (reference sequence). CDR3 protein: CSARDPGQGRTDTQYF. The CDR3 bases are TGCAGTGCTAGAGATCCCGGACAGGGGAGGACAGATACGCAGTATTTT.

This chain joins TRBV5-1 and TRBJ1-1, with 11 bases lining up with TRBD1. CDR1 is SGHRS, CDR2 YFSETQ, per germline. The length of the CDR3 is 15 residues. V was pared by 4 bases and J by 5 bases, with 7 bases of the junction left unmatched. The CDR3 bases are TGCGCCAGCAGCGCCGGGACAGGGGGGCGTACTGAAGCTTTCTTT. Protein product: CASSAGTGGRTEAFF.

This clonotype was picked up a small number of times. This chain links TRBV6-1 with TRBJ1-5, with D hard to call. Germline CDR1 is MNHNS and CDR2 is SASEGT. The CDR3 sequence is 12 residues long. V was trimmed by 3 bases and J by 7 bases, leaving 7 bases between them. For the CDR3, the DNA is TGTGCCAGCAGTGATTTTTTCCAGCCCCAGCATTTT. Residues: CASSDFFQPQHF.

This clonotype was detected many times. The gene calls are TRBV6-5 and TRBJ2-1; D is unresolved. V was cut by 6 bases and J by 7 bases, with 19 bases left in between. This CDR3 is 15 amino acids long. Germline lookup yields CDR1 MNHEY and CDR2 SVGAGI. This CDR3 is CASSPGRLLGNEQFF. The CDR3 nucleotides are TGTGCCAGCAGCCCCGGACGGCTTCTCGGGAATGAGCAGTTCTTC.

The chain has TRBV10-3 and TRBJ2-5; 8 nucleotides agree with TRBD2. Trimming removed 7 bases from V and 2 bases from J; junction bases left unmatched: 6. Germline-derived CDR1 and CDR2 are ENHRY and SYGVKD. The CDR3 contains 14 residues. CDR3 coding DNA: TGTGCCATCAATCCTGGACTAGCTCAAGAGACCCAGTACTTC. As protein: CAINPGLAQETQYF.